This is a list of T cell receptor beta chains from one sample in a study of shared clonotypes between healthy human individuals. TCRdb keeps only in-frame clones here, not all; method: immunoSEQ multiplex PCR. The sample yields 1.5 million to 1.9 million clones, approximately 98% seen once. Sequenced: naive CD4+ T cells sorted from blood. The receptors shown here come from a young man in good health. CDR3s include the opening cysteine and the closing phenylalanine or tryptophan. Each record gives: clone size, D gene, J gene, V gene, CDR3 protein, CDR3 DNA. The D gene is left open where the match is weak. Not every row has a clone size; where given, it reads once, few, many or a size class.

clone_size: once
d_call: .
j_call: TRBJ2-3
v_call: TRBV4-3
cdr3_aa: CASSQEAHTDTQYF
cdr3_nt: TGCGCCAGCAGCCAAGAAGCTCACACAGATACGCAGTATTTT

clone_size: .
d_call: .
j_call: TRBJ2-7
v_call: TRBV6-1
cdr3_aa: CASTEDTALIAEQYF
cdr3_nt: TGTGCCAGCACAGAAGATACGGCCTTAATTGCCGAGCAGTACTTC

clone_size: .
d_call: .
j_call: TRBJ2-7
v_call: TRBV6-5
cdr3_aa: CASSYSFGGIEQYF
cdr3_nt: TGTGCCAGCAGTTACTCGTTTGGCGGGATCGAGCAGTACTTC

clone_size: .
d_call: .
j_call: TRBJ2-1
v_call: TRBV7-9
cdr3_aa: CASRDPQGTYNEQFF
cdr3_nt: TGTGCCAGCAGGGACCCTCAGGGGACCTACAATGAGCAGTTCTTC

clone_size: .
d_call: .
j_call: TRBJ2-5
v_call: TRBV18
cdr3_aa: CASSPQQVYQETQYF
cdr3_nt: TGTGCCAGCTCACCACAACAGGTTTACCAAGAGACCCAGTACTTC

clone_size: .
d_call: .
j_call: TRBJ2-2
v_call: TRBV5-1
cdr3_aa: CASSGGTLKNTGELFF
cdr3_nt: TGCGCCAGCAGCGGCGGGACCCTCAAGAACACCGGGGAGCTGTTTTTT

clone_size: .
d_call: .
j_call: TRBJ2-7
v_call: TRBV5-1
cdr3_aa: CASRRSGREEQYF
cdr3_nt: TGCGCCAGCAGAAGGTCCGGACGAGAGGAGCAGTACTTC

clone_size: .
d_call: .
j_call: TRBJ1-2
v_call: TRBV29-1
cdr3_aa: CSVEFVGRGSGGYTF
cdr3_nt: TGCAGCGTTGAATTTGTAGGCAGGGGCTCCGGTGGCTACACCTTC

clone_size: .
d_call: .
j_call: TRBJ2-5
v_call: TRBV30
cdr3_aa: CAWSPQYIQYF
cdr3_nt: TGTGCCTGGAGTCCTCAGTATATTCAGTACTTC

clone_size: .
d_call: TRBD2
j_call: TRBJ2-1
v_call: TRBV10-3
cdr3_aa: CAISETSGRYNEQFF
cdr3_nt: TGTGCCATCAGTGAGACTAGCGGGAGATACAATGAGCAGTTCTTC

clone_size: .
d_call: TRBD1
j_call: TRBJ2-2
v_call: TRBV11-2
cdr3_aa: CASSYRTGANTGELFF
cdr3_nt: TGTGCCAGCAGCTACCGTACAGGGGCGAACACCGGGGAGCTGTTTTTT

clone_size: once
d_call: .
j_call: TRBJ2-7
v_call: TRBV5-1
cdr3_aa: CASSLALRADYEQYF
cdr3_nt: TGCGCCAGCAGCTTGGCGCTGAGGGCAGACTACGAGCAGTACTTC

clone_size: .
d_call: TRBD1
j_call: TRBJ2-3
v_call: TRBV28
cdr3_aa: CASSFSGQGIDTQYF
cdr3_nt: TGTGCCAGCAGTTTCTCGGGACAGGGTATCGATACGCAGTATTTT

clone_size: .
d_call: .
j_call: TRBJ1-4
v_call: TRBV7-8
cdr3_aa: CASSQTRAATNEKLFF
cdr3_nt: TGTGCCAGCAGCCAAACAAGGGCGGCTACTAATGAAAAACTGTTTTTT

clone_size: .
d_call: .
j_call: TRBJ2-3
v_call: TRBV30
cdr3_aa: CAWSVPLADTQYF
cdr3_nt: TGTGCCTGGAGTGTCCCCCTCGCGGATACGCAGTATTTT

clone_size: .
d_call: .
j_call: TRBJ2-4
v_call: TRBV25-1
cdr3_aa: CASSEYAKNIQYF
cdr3_nt: TGTGCCAGCAGTGAATATGCCAAAAACATTCAGTACTTC

clone_size: .
d_call: .
j_call: TRBJ2-6
v_call: TRBV5-1
cdr3_aa: CASSLVTGSGANVLTF
cdr3_nt: TGCGCCAGCAGCTTGGTAACAGGGTCCGGGGCCAACGTCCTGACTTTC

clone_size: .
d_call: TRBD1
j_call: TRBJ2-3
v_call: TRBV30
cdr3_aa: CAWSQGASTDTQYF
cdr3_nt: TGTGCCTGGTCCCAGGGGGCTTCCACAGATACGCAGTATTTT

clone_size: .
d_call: .
j_call: TRBJ1-5
v_call: TRBV6-1
cdr3_aa: CASSESSGGASQPQHF
cdr3_nt: TGTGCCAGCAGTGAATCAAGTGGGGGAGCCAGTCAGCCCCAGCATTTT

clone_size: .
d_call: .
j_call: TRBJ2-1
v_call: TRBV10-3
cdr3_aa: CAISDSHNEQFF
cdr3_nt: TGTGCCATCAGTGACTCCCACAATGAGCAGTTCTTC

clone_size: .
d_call: .
j_call: TRBJ2-7
v_call: TRBV4-1
cdr3_aa: CASSQDLHREQYF
cdr3_nt: TGCGCCAGCAGCCAAGATCTGCACAGGGAGCAGTACTTC

clone_size: .
d_call: .
j_call: TRBJ2-1
v_call: TRBV30
cdr3_aa: CAWDGLLGRHEQFF
cdr3_nt: TGTGCCTGGGACGGATTACTAGGTCGCCATGAGCAGTTCTTC